Relative to its sample, the clone carrying this T cell receptor beta chain is medium-sized. No treatment of any kind had been given to any patient before thyroid surgery. This sample is drawn from a study of metastatic and nonmetastatic thyroid tumors. J lost 4 bases, V lost 5 bases, and 6 bases had no gene match. The CDR3 is 14 residues long. From germline, CDR1 is LNHDA and CDR2 SQIVND (reference sequence). TCRdb re-called the PCR reads through MiXCR. The repertoire holds about 15,000 clones, with 26% as singletons. Sequencing used tumor tissue. The chain employs TRBV19 and TRBJ2-3, with TRBD2 matching 7 bases. This TCR came from a female donor with papillary thyroid cancer or a benign thyroid nodule (not recorded which). Some clones in this sample may be carry-over from other donors' samples. CDR3 in amino acids: CASSPAGVSDTQYF. CDR3 bases: TGTGCCAGTAGTCCCGCGGGAGTGTCAGATACGCAGTATTTT.